Below are 2 T cell receptor beta chains sequenced from a single sample in a study of monozygotic twins with inflammatory bowel disease. With the 5' RACE reads reprocessed, TCRdb shows one record per CDR3 protein and no DNA. Recorded for this sample: roughly 200,000 distinct CDR3 sequences. Sequenced: blood. These receptors were collected from a human donor with ulcerative colitis or Crohn's disease, or a healthy co-twin of an affected twin (not recorded which).

The CDR3 reads CASSSHRRKDTGELFF. The chain is built from TRBV5-1 and TRBJ2-2; TCRdb's D call, TRBD1, is unchecked because there is no DNA. Germline CDR1 and CDR2: SGHRS and YFSETQ. This CDR3 is built from 16 residues.

The V call is TRBV6-1, the J call TRBJ1-4; TCRdb names TRBD1, which stays unverified in the absence of DNA. In germline, CDR1 is MNHNS, CDR2 SASEGT. The length of the CDR3 is 14 residues. The CDR3 loop is CASRGTGVSEKLFF.